Sequencing of this TCR beta chain was carried out in a study of blood T cells in healthy people across ages (dated by TCRdb to 2013 to 2016). As for the study more broadly: In model experiments, template switching captured about one uniquely barcoded TCR beta cDNA molecule for every two T cells. To avoid experimental bias, donors of different ages were randomly spread across the sequencing lanes. Using deep sequencing normalized with unique cDNA molecular identifiers, the study measured how TCR beta repertoire diversity changes with age. Donors were grouped into four age groups: young (average roughly 15 years), middle-aged (39), aged (62) and long-lived (around 82). Two additional independent replicas of 1 million unique cDNA reads from the same blood draw were analyzed for two donors (one aged 18 to 29 and one aged 80 or older).

Turning to this clonotype: What this receptor recognizes is not known. Per-base quality was not reported, and no clone a single base away is much larger than it.

Including the terminal cysteine and phenylalanine, the CDR3 comprises 14 residues. Left in the record is the CDR3 DNA by itself, 42 bases read in frame from the first base. V loses 0 bases, J loses 8 bases, and the germline ends lie 12 bases apart. CDR1 and CDR2 are read off the germline V gene as SGDLS and YYNGEE. The donors were roughly 38 Caucasian individuals from Russia, aged roughly 6 to 100 years, who were systemically healthy. Each donor gave approximately 9.3 milliliters of peripheral blood, collected into EDTA-treated Vacutainer tubes. PBMCs were isolated by Ficoll-Paque density-gradient centrifugation, with at least 6 million obtained per sample. Trizol reagent was used to extract total RNA from PBMCs, with at least 5.5 micrograms per sample. For every donor, flow cytometry on a PBMC aliquot measured the percentage of naive CD45RAhigh/CD27high T cells. The library relied on 5' RACE. Sequencing instrument: Illumina HiSeq 2500. The second PCR ran for about 6 to 11 cycles and used a J-beta primer mix along with a sample-barcoded 5' primer. A template-switch 5' adaptor carrying 12 random nucleotides introduced a unique molecular identifier onto each TCR beta cDNA molecule. Each sample yielded at least 2.5 million CDR3-containing paired-end reads. First-strand cDNA synthesis was performed from all RNA using the Mint cDNA synthesis kit, with priming by a TRBC-specific oligonucleotide. Following uracil-DNA glycosylase treatment, all cDNA underwent a first 18-cycle PCR with the universal primers M1SS and BC2_uni_R. The study's own analysis went as follows. Each sample was normalized by randomly selecting 1 million high-quality reads, each carrying a distinct molecular identifier. Reads with shared molecular identifiers were discarded instead of being binned into consensus sequences. MiTCR, with a Q25 quality threshold and the strictest error-elimination algorithm, was used for CDR3 identification, clonotype clustering and error correction. A nonparametric unseen species model with Euler transformation was used to estimate a lower bound on total TCR beta diversity. In-frame beta chains were kept once TCRdb had trimmed the public reads at Q25 with fastp and called clones with MiXCR. Every distinct CDR3 protein forms one entry, paired with its most common genes and DNA. TCRdb, not the original authors, processed these V and J calls. The sample table shows about 1.6 million distinct CDR3 sequences, and almost 35% are seen once. The biggest ten clones account for roughly 10% of the sample.

What the study reported, not specific to this receptor: The percentage of naive T cells measured by flow cytometry correlated strongly with observed TCR beta diversity. Compared with the aged group, more naive CD4+ T cells, fewer expanded clones and increased TCR diversity were shown by the long-lived group, suggesting age selection. Estimates of total diversity from one million sequenced T cells were regarded as lower bounds and underestimates. Because the CMV infection status of the donors was unknown, age-related changes in expanded clonotypes may potentially have been confounded. Because profiling used bulk unsorted PBMCs, naive and antigen-experienced compartments could not be compared conclusively. Observed TCR beta diversity per million T cells fell roughly linearly with age, and a significant reduction was already apparent by age roughly 40.

Recombination linked TRBV9 to TRBJ2-1; TRBD2 could be the D gene, as 5 bases match. The source is a woman in her 30s in good health. The sample was blood. Read as DNA, the sequence is TGTGCCAGCAGCGTAGGTGGGAGCTGGGATGAGCAGTTCTTC. Its protein reads: CASSVGGSWDEQFF.